This TCR beta chain was sequenced for a study of blood T cell repertoires in COVID-19. Produced via immunoSEQ multiplex PCR; TCRdb's table is partial and in-frame only. This sample has over 130,000 clones, with about 85% found just once. V dropped 1 base and J dropped 0 bases, with 7 bases sitting between them. Germline lookup yields CDR1 LNHDA and CDR2 SQIVND (reference sequence). The CDR3 is 15 residues long. Sequencing was done on a sample of peripheral blood. The J gene is TRBJ1-5, the V gene TRBV19; no firm D call. The clonotype was recovered from a human donor with COVID-19, enrolled during active disease. The donor label of this sample is uncertain. The DNA for the CDR3 is TGTGCCAGTAGTATAGTAACTGATAGCAATCAGCCCCAGCATTTT. It encodes CASSIVTDSNQPQHF.